The 2 T cell receptor beta chains below were found in one sample sequenced in a study of blood T cell repertoires in COVID-19. Sequencing was performed with immunoSEQ multiplex PCR; in TCRdb, only in-frame clones are kept and a portion is missing. The table shows about 160,000 clones, with around 87% occurring only once. Sample: peripheral blood. The receptors stem from an older woman with active or convalescent COVID-19.

CDR3 in DNA: TGTGCCAGTAGTATAAAAGCGGGATCCTACGAGCAGTACTTC. It specifies CASSIKAGSYEQYF. The chain uses TRBV19 and TRBJ2-7; 7 positions match TRBD2. Germline CDR1 reads LNHDA; CDR2 reads SQIVND (reference sequence). The CDR3 sequence is 14 residues long. Trimming took 2 bases from V and 1 from J; bases not matched to a gene: 2. The full variable domain, with the rest looked up from reference TRBV19 and TRBJ2-7, is DGGITQSPKYLFRKEGQNVTLSCEQNLNHDAMYWYRQDPGQGLRLIYYSQIVNDFQKGDIAEGYSVSREKKESFPLTVTSAQKNPTAFYLCASSIKAGSYEQYFGPGTRLTVT.

The V gene is TRBV7-6, the J gene TRBJ1-3, with D uncertain. V was trimmed by 5 bases and J by 0 bases, leaving 14 bases between them. The CDR3 consists of 16 residues. Germline CDR1 reads SGHVS; CDR2 reads FNYEAQ. CDR3 sequence: CASSPSPGNSGNTIYF. The CDR3 DNA reads TGTGCCAGCAGCCCCTCACCGGGGAACTCTGGAAACACCATATATTTT.